Shown below are 13 T cell receptor beta chains from a single sample sequenced in a study of T-cell reconstitution after alpha-beta-depleted transplantation in children. It was with unique molecular identifiers that the TCRbeta library was prepared. One entry per CDR3 protein, called by TCRdb with MiXCR from the PCR reads. The repertoire holds nearly 550,000 distinct CDR3 sequences, approximately 20% seen once, with around 3.3% in the top ten. The specimen comprised PBMCs from the stem cell graft donor, sampled from the stem cell graft. The receptors derive from a human donor who donated a stem cell graft to a child with acute lymphoblastic leukemia.

The V call is TRBV3-1, the J call TRBJ2-1; D gene ambiguous. The CDR3 has 14 amino acids. V was cut by 8 bases and J by 6 bases, with 17 bases left in between. Per germline, CDR1 LGHDT and CDR2 YNNKEL (reference sequence). The chain's CDR3 is CASSLTSSGNEQFF. The CDR3 nucleotides read TGTGCCAGCTCCCTAACCTCGAGTGGCAATGAGCAGTTCTTC.

The table lists this clonotype with a few counts. This sequence joins TRBV5-1 and TRBJ2-1; 10 positions match TRBD2. CDR3 length: 14 residues. With 1 base clipped from V and 7 bases from J, the junction kept 2 bases outside the gene matches. From germline, CDR1 is SGHRS and CDR2 YFSETQ. The CDR3, as DNA: TGCGCCAGCAGCTTGACTAGCGGGGAAAATGAGCAGTTCTTC. Translation gives CASSLTSGENEQFF.

The chain links TRBV27 to TRBJ2-7; no firm D call. CDR3 length: 15 amino acids. In germline, CDR1 is MNHEY, CDR2 SMNVEV (reference sequence). Trimming stripped 3 bases from V and 0 bases from J, with 12 bases between. The CDR3 DNA follows: TGTGCCAGCAGTTTTTCGTCCGGAGACTCCTACGAGCAGTACTTC. This codes for CASSFSSGDSYEQYF.

The J gene is TRBJ2-1, the V gene TRBV5-1, with 8 bases identical to TRBD1. V was clipped by 4 bases and J by 3 bases; unmatched bases: 12. The CDR3 is 17 residues long. Per germline, CDR1 SGHRS and CDR2 YFSETQ. CDR3 in amino acids: CASSLPTLTGVYNEQFF. CDR3 DNA: TGCGCCAGCAGCCTGCCGACCCTGACAGGGGTCTACAATGAGCAGTTCTTC.

This clonotype was detected only a few times. The V and J genes are TRBV20-1 and TRBJ2-7; TRBD1 or TRBD2 may be the D gene (5 bases each). The CDR3 loop spans 13 amino acids. Trimming shortened V by 3 bases and J by 0 bases, and 9 bases separated the two germline ends. Looked up from germline, CDR1 is DFQATT and CDR2 is SNEGSKA (reference sequence). The CDR3 is CSASAGSSYEQYF. Written as DNA, the CDR3 is TGCAGTGCTAGTGCAGGGAGCTCCTACGAGCAGTACTTC.

CDR3 nucleotide sequence: TGTGCCAGCAGTCGATCGCATTACGAGCAGTACTTC. Amino acid sequence: CASSRSHYEQYF. V usage is TRBV6-2 or TRBV6-3 and J usage is TRBJ2-7; no clear D. The CDR3 spans 12 residues. Trimming took 5 bases from V and 4 from J, leaving 9 bases between them. CDR1 and CDR2 (germline): MNHEY, SVGEGT.

The rearrangement uses TRBV5-1 and TRBJ1-4; no definite D call. CDR1 SGHRS and CDR2 YFSETQ come from the germline V gene. CDR3 size: 14 residues. Trimming pared 0 bases from V and 8 bases from J, leaving 11 bases between. The CDR3 DNA is TGCGCCAGCAGCTTGGACAGCTATGGAGAAAAACTGTTTTTT. It codes for CASSLDSYGEKLFF.

This chain's CDR3 is CASTPQGTYNEQFF. As DNA, the CDR3 is TGTGCCAGCACCCCCCAGGGAACCTACAATGAGCAGTTCTTC. The V call is TRBV6-1, the J call TRBJ2-1, with D maybe TRBD1 (5 bases). Between the trimmed V and J ends, which lost 7 bases and 2 bases, there was a span of 12 bases. From germline, CDR1 is MNHNS and CDR2 SASEGT. CDR3 length equals 14 residues.

This clonotype was detected a few times. CDR3 loop: CASSEAPSGGYNEQFF. The CDR3 bases are TGCGCCAGCAGTGAGGCCCCTAGCGGGGGTTACAATGAGCAGTTCTTC. The chain has TRBV10-2 and TRBJ2-1, with 10 bases that match TRBD2. The V gene's germline CDR1 is WSHSY and CDR2 SAAADI. The CDR3 is 16 amino acids. The J segment lost 4 bases and the V segment lost 2 bases, leaving 5 bases of the junction unmatched.

This clonotype has ten or more counts. The chain uses TRBV27 and TRBJ2-1; no reliable D call. The CDR3 is 11 residues long. The germline CDR1 and CDR2 sequences are MNHEY and SMNVEV (reference sequence). With 3 bases removed from V and 10 bases from J, the gap between germline ends came to 7 bases. The CDR3 reads CASSFLGEQFF. The CDR3 bases are TGTGCCAGCAGTTTTTTGGGGGAGCAGTTCTTC.

The chain recombines TRBV12-3 or TRBV12-4 with TRBJ1-2; D not resolved. Between the trimmed V and J ends, which lost 10 bases and 4 bases, there was a span of 16 bases. The CDR3 is 13 residues long. CDR3 nucleotides: TGTGCCACCCAATCTGAGGAGGTCTATGGCTACACCTTC. Its protein is CATQSEEVYGYTF.

This clonotype was recorded at least ten times. The junction departs from the called germline gene at one end, perhaps through a read error. This chain connects TRBV14 to TRBJ2-3; D possibly corresponds to TRBD1 (5 bases). The CDR3 covers 12 residues. Germline V CDR1 and CDR2: SGHDN, FVKESK. The CDR3: CASSQGADTQYF. The CDR3, as DNA: TGCGCCAGCAGCCAAGGGGCAGATACGCAGTATTTT.

This chain connects TRBV6-1 to TRBJ2-1, with 7 bases that match TRBD1. The CDR3 runs 16 residues. Looked up from germline, CDR1 is MNHNS and CDR2 is SASEGT. V trimming: 6 bases; J trimming: 7 bases; junction bases outside the gene matches: 15. CDR3 protein: CASSSPETGHENEQFF. The CDR3 DNA reads as TGTGCCAGCAGCTCGCCCGAGACAGGGCACGAAAATGAGCAGTTCTTC.